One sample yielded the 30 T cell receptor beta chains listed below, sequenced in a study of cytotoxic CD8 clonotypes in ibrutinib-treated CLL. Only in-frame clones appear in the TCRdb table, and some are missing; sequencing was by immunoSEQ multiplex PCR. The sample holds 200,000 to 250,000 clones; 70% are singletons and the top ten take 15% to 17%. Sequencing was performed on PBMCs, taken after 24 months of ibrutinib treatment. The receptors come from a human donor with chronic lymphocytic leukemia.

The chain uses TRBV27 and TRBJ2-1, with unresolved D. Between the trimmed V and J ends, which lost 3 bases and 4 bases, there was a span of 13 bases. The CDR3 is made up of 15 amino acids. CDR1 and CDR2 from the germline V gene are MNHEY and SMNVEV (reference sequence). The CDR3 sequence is CASSFLGIGYNEQFF. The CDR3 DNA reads TGTGCCAGCAGTTTCTTGGGAATAGGTTACAATGAGCAGTTCTTC.

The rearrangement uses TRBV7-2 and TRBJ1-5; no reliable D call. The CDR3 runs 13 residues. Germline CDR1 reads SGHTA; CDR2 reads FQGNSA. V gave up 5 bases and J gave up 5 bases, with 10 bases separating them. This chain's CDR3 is CASSPQPDQPQHF. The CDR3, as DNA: TGTGCCAGCAGCCCGCAACCGGATCAGCCCCAGCATTTT. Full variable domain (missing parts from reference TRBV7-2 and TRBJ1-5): GAGVSQSPSNKVTEKGKDVELRCDPISGHTALYWYRQSLGQGLEFLIYFQGNSAPDKSGLPSDRFSAERTGGSVSTLTIQRTQQEDSAVYLCASSPQPDQPQHFGDGTRLSIL.

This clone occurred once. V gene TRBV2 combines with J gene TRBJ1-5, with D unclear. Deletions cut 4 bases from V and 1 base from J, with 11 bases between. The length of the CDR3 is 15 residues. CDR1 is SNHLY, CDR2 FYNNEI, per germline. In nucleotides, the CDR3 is TGTGCCAGCAGTGGTGAAGGAAGGAGCAATCAGCCCCAGCATTTT. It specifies CASSGEGRSNQPQHF.

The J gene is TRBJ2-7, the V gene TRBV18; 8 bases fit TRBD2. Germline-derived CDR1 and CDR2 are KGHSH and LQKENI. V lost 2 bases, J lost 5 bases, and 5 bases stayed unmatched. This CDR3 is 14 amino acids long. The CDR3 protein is CASSPGLAPHEQYF. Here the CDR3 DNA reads TGTGCCAGCTCACCAGGACTAGCCCCCCACGAGCAGTACTTC.

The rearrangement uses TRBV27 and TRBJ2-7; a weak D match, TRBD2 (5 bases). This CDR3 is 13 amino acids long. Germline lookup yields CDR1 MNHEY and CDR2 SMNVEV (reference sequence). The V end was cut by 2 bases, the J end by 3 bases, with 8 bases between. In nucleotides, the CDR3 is TGTGCCAGCAGTTTACGGGGTCTCTACGAGCAGTACTTC. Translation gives CASSLRGLYEQYF.

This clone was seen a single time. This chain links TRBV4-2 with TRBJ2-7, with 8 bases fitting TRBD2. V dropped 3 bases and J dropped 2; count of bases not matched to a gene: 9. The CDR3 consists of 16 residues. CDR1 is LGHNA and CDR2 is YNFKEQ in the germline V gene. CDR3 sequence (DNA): TGTGCCAGCAGCCAGCTCCCGTATAGCGGGGCCTACGAGCAGTACTTC. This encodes CASSQLPYSGAYEQYF.

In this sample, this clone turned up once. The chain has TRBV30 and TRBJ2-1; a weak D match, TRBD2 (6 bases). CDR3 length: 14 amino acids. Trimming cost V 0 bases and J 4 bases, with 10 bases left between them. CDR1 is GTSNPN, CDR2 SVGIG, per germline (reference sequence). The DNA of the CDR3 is TGTGCCTGGAGTGTCGGTAGCGGATACAATGAGCAGTTCTTC. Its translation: CAWSVGSGYNEQFF.

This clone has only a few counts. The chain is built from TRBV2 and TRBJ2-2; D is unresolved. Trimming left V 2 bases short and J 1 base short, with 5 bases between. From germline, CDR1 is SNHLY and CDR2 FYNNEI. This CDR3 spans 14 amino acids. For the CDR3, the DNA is TGTGCCAGCAGTGAATCCGGGAACACCGGGGAGCTGTTTTTT. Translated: CASSESGNTGELFF.

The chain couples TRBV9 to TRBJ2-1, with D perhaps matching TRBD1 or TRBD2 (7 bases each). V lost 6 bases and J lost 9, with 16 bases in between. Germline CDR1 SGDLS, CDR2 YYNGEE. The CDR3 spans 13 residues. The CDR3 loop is CASTRGGGGEQFF. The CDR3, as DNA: TGTGCCAGCACTAGAGGGGGCGGGGGTGAGCAGTTCTTC.

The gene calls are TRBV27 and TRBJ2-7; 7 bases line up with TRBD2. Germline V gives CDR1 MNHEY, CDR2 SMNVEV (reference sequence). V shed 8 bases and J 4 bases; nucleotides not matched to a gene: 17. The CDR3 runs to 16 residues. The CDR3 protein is CASWPGGGIGYYEQYF. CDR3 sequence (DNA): TGTGCCAGCTGGCCGGGGGGAGGCATTGGGTATTACGAGCAGTACTTC.

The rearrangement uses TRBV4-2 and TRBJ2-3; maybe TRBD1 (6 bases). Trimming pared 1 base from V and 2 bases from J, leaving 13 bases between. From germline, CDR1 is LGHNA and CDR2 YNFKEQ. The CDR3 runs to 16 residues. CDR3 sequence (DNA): TGTGCCAGCAGCCAAGCCCCAGGGGATCCCACAGATACGCAGTATTTT. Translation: CASSQAPGDPTDTQYF.

The CDR3 here is CASSVVGSSSYNEQFF. CDR3 DNA: TGTGCCAGCAGCGTAGTCGGATCTAGCTCCTACAATGAGCAGTTCTTC. The rearrangement joins TRBV9 to TRBJ2-1; D uncertain. Germline loops: CDR1 SGDLS, CDR2 YYNGEE. The CDR3 length is 16 residues. The V end was cut by 0 bases, the J end by 0 bases, with 10 bases between.

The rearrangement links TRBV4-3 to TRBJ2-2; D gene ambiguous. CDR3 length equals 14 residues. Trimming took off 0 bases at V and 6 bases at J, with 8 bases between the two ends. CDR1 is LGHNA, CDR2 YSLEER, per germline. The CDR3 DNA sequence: TGCGCCAGCAGCCAAGATCAAACGGCCGGGGAGCTGTTTTTT. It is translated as CASSQDQTAGELFF.

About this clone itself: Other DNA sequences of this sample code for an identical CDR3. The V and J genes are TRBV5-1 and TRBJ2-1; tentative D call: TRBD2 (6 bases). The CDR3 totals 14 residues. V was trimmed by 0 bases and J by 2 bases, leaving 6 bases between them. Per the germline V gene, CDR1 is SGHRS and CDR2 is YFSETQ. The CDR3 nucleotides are TGCGCCAGCAGCTTGGCGGGGGCCTACAATGAGCAGTTCTTC. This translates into CASSLAGAYNEQFF.

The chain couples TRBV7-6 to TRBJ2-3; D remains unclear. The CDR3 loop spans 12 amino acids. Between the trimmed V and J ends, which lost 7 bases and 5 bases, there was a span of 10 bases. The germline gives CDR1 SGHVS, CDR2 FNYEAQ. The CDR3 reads CASTEGVDTQYF. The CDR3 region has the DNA TGTGCCAGCACCGAAGGAGTAGATACGCAGTATTTT.

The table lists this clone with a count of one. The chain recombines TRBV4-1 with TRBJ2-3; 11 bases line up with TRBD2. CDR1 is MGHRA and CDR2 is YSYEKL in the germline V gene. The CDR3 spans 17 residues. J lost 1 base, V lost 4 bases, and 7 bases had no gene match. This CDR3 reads CASSLLGLADRTDTQYF. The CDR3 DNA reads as TGCGCCAGCAGCCTATTGGGACTAGCGGATCGCACAGATACGCAGTATTTT.

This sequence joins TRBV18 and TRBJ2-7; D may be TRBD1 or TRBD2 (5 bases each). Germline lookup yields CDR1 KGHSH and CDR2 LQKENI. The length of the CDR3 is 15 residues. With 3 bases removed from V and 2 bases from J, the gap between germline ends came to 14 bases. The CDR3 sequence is CASSPYGDGTYEQYF. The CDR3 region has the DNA TGTGCCAGCTCACCTTACGGGGACGGAACCTACGAGCAGTACTTC.

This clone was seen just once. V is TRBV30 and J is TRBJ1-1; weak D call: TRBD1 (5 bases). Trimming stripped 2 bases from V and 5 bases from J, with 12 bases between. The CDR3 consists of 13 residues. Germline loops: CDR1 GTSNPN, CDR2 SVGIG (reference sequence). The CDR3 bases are TGTGCCTGGAGTATGGGTGGGGGAACTGAAGCTTTCTTT. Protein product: CAWSMGGGTEAFF.

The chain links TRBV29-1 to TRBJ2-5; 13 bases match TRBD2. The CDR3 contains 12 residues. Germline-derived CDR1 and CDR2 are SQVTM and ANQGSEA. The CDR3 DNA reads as TGCATGGGGACTAGCGGGACGGAGACCCAGTACTTC. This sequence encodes CMGTSGTETQYF.

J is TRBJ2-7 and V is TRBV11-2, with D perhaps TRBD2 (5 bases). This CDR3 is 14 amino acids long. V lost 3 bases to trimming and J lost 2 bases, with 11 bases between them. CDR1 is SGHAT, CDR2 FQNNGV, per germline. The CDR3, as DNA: TGTGCCAGCAGCTTCAGAAGGAGGACCTACGAGCAGTACTTC. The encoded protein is CASSFRRRTYEQYF.

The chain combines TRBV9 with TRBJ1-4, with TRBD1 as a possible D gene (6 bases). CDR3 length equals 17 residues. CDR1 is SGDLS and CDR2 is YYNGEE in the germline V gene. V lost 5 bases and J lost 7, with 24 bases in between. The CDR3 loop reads CASSPRGGSGWGEKLFF. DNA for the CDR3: TGTGCCAGCAGTCCCAGGGGAGGCTCCGGCTGGGGTGAAAAACTGTTTTTT.

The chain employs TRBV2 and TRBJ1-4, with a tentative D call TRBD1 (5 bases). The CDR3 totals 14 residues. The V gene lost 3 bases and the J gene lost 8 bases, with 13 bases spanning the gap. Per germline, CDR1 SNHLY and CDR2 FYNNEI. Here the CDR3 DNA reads TGTGCCAGCAGTGAGGAGACAGTCAGGGAAAAACTGTTTTTT. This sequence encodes CASSEETVREKLFF.

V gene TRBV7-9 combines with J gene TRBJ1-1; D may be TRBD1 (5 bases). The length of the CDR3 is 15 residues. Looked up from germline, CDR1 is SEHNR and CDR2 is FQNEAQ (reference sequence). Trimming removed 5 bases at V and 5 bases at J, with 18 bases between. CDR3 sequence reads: CASSPPGEGRTEAFF. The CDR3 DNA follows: TGTGCCAGCAGCCCCCCCGGGGAGGGGCGGACTGAAGCTTTCTTT.

The CDR3, as DNA: TGTGCCAGCAGTGAATTTCCCGCGTGGGACAGAACCTACGAGCAGTACTTC. Translating it yields CASSEFPAWDRTYEQYF. The rearrangement joins TRBV6-1 to TRBJ2-7, with 7 bases aligning to TRBD1. This CDR3 spans 17 amino acids. The germline V gene has CDR1 MNHNS and CDR2 SASEGT. J was trimmed by 2 bases and V by 2 bases; bases with no gene match: 12.

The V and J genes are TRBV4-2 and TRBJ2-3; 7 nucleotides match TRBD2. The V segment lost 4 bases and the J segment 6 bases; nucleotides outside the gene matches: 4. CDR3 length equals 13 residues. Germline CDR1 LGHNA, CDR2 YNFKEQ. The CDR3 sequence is CASSPTGGDTQYF. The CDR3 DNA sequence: TGTGCCAGCAGCCCCACCGGGGGGGATACGCAGTATTTT.

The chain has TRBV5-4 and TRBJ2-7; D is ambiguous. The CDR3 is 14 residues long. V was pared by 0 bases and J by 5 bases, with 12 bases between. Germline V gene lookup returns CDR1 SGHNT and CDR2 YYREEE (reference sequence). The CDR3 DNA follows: TGTGCCAGCAGCTTGGCCGTCGATTTGGACGAGCAGTACTTC. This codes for CASSLAVDLDEQYF.

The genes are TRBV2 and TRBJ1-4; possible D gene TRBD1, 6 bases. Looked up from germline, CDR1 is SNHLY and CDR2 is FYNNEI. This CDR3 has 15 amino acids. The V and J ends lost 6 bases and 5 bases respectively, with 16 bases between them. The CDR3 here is CASREQGTLNEKLFF. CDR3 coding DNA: TGTGCCAGCAGGGAACAGGGTACCCTGAATGAAAAACTGTTTTTT.

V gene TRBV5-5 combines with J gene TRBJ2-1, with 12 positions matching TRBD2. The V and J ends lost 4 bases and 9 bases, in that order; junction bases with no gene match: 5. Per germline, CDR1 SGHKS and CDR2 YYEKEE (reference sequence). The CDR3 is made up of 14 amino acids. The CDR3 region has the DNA TGTGCCAGCAGCGGTCTAGCGGGAGGGGTTGAGCAGTTCTTC. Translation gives CASSGLAGGVEQFF.

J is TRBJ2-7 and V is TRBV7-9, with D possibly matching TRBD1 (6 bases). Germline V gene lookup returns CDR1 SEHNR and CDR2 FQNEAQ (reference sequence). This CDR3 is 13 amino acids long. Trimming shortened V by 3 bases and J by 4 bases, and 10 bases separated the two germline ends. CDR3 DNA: TGTGCCAGCAGCTTGGACAGATTGTACGAGCAGTACTTC. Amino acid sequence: CASSLDRLYEQYF. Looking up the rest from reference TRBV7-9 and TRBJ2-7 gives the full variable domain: DTGVSQNPRHKITKRGQNVTFRCDPISEHNRLYWYRQTLGQGPEFLTYFQNEAQLEKSRLLSDRFSAERPKGSFSTLEIQRTEQGDSAMYLCASSLDRLYEQYFGPGTRLTVT.

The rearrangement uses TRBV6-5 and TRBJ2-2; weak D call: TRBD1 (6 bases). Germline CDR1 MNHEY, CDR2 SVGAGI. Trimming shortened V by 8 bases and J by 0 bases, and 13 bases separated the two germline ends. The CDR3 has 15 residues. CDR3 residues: CASLAGTPNTGELFF. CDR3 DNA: TGTGCCAGCCTCGCCGGGACACCGAACACCGGGGAGCTGTTTTTT.